Listed here are 20 T cell receptor beta chains from one sample, sequenced in a study of identical twins. MiXCR, applied by TCRdb to the 5' RACE reads, yields one record per CDR3 protein. The data show 1,800,000 or so distinct CDR3 sequences, about 30% seen once. Sequencing input: cord blood. The receptor set was obtained from a newborn girl in good health.

The chain joins TRBV24-1 to TRBJ1-5; a weak D match, TRBD1 (6 bases). CDR3 length equals 15 residues. Trimming pared 5 bases from V and 0 bases from J, leaving 10 bases between. CDR1 KGHDR and CDR2 SFDVKD come from the germline V gene. CDR3 DNA sequence: TGTGCCACCAGTGGGAGGACAGTTAGCAATCAGCCCCAGCATTTT. This codes for CATSGRTVSNQPQHF.

The chain uses TRBV20-1 and TRBJ1-2, with D possibly TRBD1 on 5 matching bases. Trimming removed 2 bases at V and 2 bases at J, with 12 bases between. The CDR3 has 14 residues. Germline CDR1 is DFQATT and CDR2 is SNEGSKA (reference sequence). CDR3 amino acids: CSARQGVPNYGYTF. In DNA, the CDR3 is TGCAGTGCTAGACAGGGAGTTCCCAACTATGGCTACACCTTC.

DNA for the CDR3: TGTGCCAGCAGTTTAGCTTCGGCTAGCGGGCTCCAAGAGACCCAGTACTTC. Translating gives CASSLASASGLQETQYF. The chain recombines TRBV12-3 or TRBV12-4 with TRBJ2-5; TRBD2 matches at 8 bases. J gave up 1 base and V 0 bases, and 7 bases lay outside the gene matches. CDR3 length: 17 amino acids.

This clonotype was detected many times. The chain links TRBV12-3 or TRBV12-4 to TRBJ1-4; D is ambiguous. The V end was cut by 6 bases, the J end by 0 bases, with 8 bases between. The CDR3 loop spans 14 amino acids. This CDR3 reads CASSDTATNEKLFF. The CDR3 DNA follows: TGTGCCAGCAGCGATACAGCAACTAATGAAAAACTGTTTTTT.

This clonotype has only a few counts. The chain uses TRBV28 and TRBJ2-1; a possible D gene is TRBD2 (5 bases). CDR3 size: 18 residues. Germline V gene lookup returns CDR1 MDHEN and CDR2 SYDVKM. Trimming removed 2 bases from V and 5 bases from J, with 22 bases in between. CDR3 loop: CASSLTPPSWEKNNEQFF. In nucleotides, the CDR3 is TGTGCCAGCAGTTTAACCCCCCCCTCGTGGGAGAAAAACAATGAGCAGTTCTTC.

This clonotype was seen only a few times. The genes are TRBV20-1 and TRBJ2-2; possibly TRBD2 for D (6 bases). V lost 5 bases to trimming and J lost 2 bases, with 9 bases between them. Per germline, CDR1 DFQATT and CDR2 SNEGSKA (reference sequence). The CDR3 is 13 residues long. CDR3 bases: TGCAGTGCTGGTAGCGGAAACACCGGGGAGCTGTTTTTT. It encodes CSAGSGNTGELFF.

This clonotype was observed a handful of times. This rearrangement joins TRBV4-1 to TRBJ2-1; D is perhaps TRBD2 (6 bases). This CDR3 spans 13 amino acids. V was trimmed by 11 bases and J by 8 bases, leaving 19 bases between them. Germline V lookup: CDR1 MGHRA, CDR2 YSYEKL. CDR3 in amino acids: CAVRRGFGDEQFF. CDR3 sequence (DNA): TGCGCCGTACGACGGGGGTTTGGTGATGAGCAGTTCTTC.

The V call is TRBV20-1, the J call TRBJ1-6; D remains ambiguous. V gave up 3 bases and J gave up 6 bases, with 18 bases separating them. The germline CDR1 and CDR2 sequences are DFQATT and SNEGSKA (reference sequence). This CDR3 comprises 16 residues. Written as DNA, the CDR3 is TGCAGTGCTAGTAGTACCAGGTTGCGGGGTAATTCACCCCTCCACTTT. Its translation: CSASSTRLRGNSPLHF.

The rearrangement links TRBV5-5 to TRBJ1-5; a possible D gene is TRBD1 (5 bases). Trimming shortened V by 1 base and J by 0 bases, and 14 bases separated the two germline ends. Per the germline V gene, CDR1 is SGHKS and CDR2 is YYEKEE (reference sequence). This CDR3 is 17 amino acids long. The DNA for the CDR3 is TGTGCCAGCAGCTTGTGGGGGGAGGGATATAGCAATCAGCCCCAGCATTTT. Protein: CASSLWGEGYSNQPQHF.

J is TRBJ1-5 and V is TRBV12-3 or TRBV12-4; D gene unclear. The CDR3 has 14 amino acids. The germline V and J ends were trimmed by 3 bases and 0 bases, with 6 bases remaining between them. The chain's CDR3 is CASSFSRSNQPQHF. In DNA form, the CDR3 reads TGTGCCAGCAGTTTCTCCCGTAGCAATCAGCCCCAGCATTTT.

Many counts were recorded for this clonotype. V and J are TRBV24-1 and TRBJ2-5, with TRBD2 as a possible D gene (6 bases). Germline CDR1 is KGHDR and CDR2 is SFDVKD. CDR3 length: 16 residues. Trimming removed 3 bases from V and 0 bases from J, with 13 bases in between. CDR3 nucleotide sequence: TGTGCCACCAGTGATCACCGGGACTCCTACCAAGAGACCCAGTACTTC. As protein: CATSDHRDSYQETQYF.

The V call is TRBV20-1, the J call TRBJ1-1, with TRBD1 identical over 7 bases. Germline loops: CDR1 DFQATT, CDR2 SNEGSKA (reference sequence). Trimming at V came to 0 bases and at J to 2 bases, leaving 9 bases not matched to a gene. This CDR3 has 16 amino acids. CDR3 DNA: TGCAGTGCTAGAGATACCTCCCAGGGGGGAAACACTGAAGCTTTCTTT. Protein: CSARDTSQGGNTEAFF.

This clonotype has only a few counts. This chain connects TRBV11-2 to TRBJ2-5, with 9 bases identical to TRBD1. This CDR3 has 16 residues. V was pared by 2 bases and J by 4 bases, with 8 bases of the junction left unmatched. Per germline, CDR1 SGHAT and CDR2 FQNNGV. The CDR3 DNA reads as TGTGCCAGCAGCTTACAGACGGGACAGGGTCCAGAGACCCAGTACTTC. The encoded protein is CASSLQTGQGPETQYF.

This clonotype was counted many times. The chain employs TRBV24-1 and TRBJ2-1, with 10 bases that match TRBD2. Germline assignment: CDR1 KGHDR and CDR2 SFDVKD. The CDR3 contains 16 residues. V was clipped by 5 bases and J by 1 base; unmatched bases: 4. The CDR3 DNA sequence: TGTGCCACCAGTGCCCGGACTAGCGGTTCCTACAATGAGCAGTTCTTC. Amino acids: CATSARTSGSYNEQFF.

The chain is built from TRBV30 and TRBJ2-4; 7 nucleotides line up with TRBD1. CDR3 length equals 16 residues. Germline values: CDR1 GTSNPN, CDR2 SVGIG (reference sequence). After removal of 0 bases from V and 6 bases from J, the junction contained 11 bases not matched to a gene. CDR3 protein: CAWSVRDRLRGNIQYF. The CDR3 coding sequence is TGTGCCTGGAGTGTCCGGGACAGACTTCGGGGAAACATTCAGTACTTC.

This chain links TRBV7-9 with TRBJ2-1; D is unresolved. Germline CDR1 SEHNR, CDR2 FQNEAQ (reference sequence). The CDR3 runs 13 residues. With 5 bases removed from V and 6 bases from J, the gap between germline ends came to 11 bases. CDR3: CASSQAEANEQFF. DNA for the CDR3: TGTGCCAGCAGCCAGGCCGAGGCCAATGAGCAGTTCTTC.

In its sample, this clonotype was seen a few times. One end of the junction varies from germline; a read error may be responsible. This chain joins TRBV6-5 and TRBJ2-7; 10 bases are shared with TRBD1. Germline V gene data show CDR1 as MNHEY and CDR2 as SVGAGI. The CDR3 is 15 amino acids. CDR3 bases: TGTGCCCGCAGTCTACCGGGACAGGGGTACTACGAGCAGTACTTC. This encodes CARSLPGQGYYEQYF.

The table lists this clonotype with many counts. The junction departs from germline at one end; a sequencing error may be responsible. V gene TRBV5-1 combines with J gene TRBJ2-7, with 7 bases identical to TRBD1. The CDR3 has 12 amino acids. Per germline, CDR1 SGHRS and CDR2 YFSETQ. CDR3 bases: TGTGCCAGCAGCTTAGACAGGGCCGAGCAGTACTTC. Translated: CASSLDRAEQYF.

This chain uses TRBV10-3 with TRBJ2-1; no firm D call. Matching the DNA end better, TRBJ2-7 makes the J call doubtful. In germline, CDR1 is ENHRY, CDR2 SYGVKD. This CDR3 region has 12 residues. DNA of the CDR3: TGTGCCATCAGTGAATCGGCCAATGAGCAGTACTTC. Amino acid sequence: CAISESANEQYF.

The chain joins TRBV9 to TRBJ1-1, with D unresolved. Looked up from germline, CDR1 is SGDLS and CDR2 is YYNGEE. V gave up 0 bases and J gave up 5 bases, with 8 bases separating them. The CDR3 spans 13 residues. CDR3 nucleotide sequence: TGTGCCAGCAGCGTAGACGATGGGACTGAAGCTTTCTTT. This encodes CASSVDDGTEAFF.